This T cell receptor beta chain originates from a study of T cells after yellow fever vaccination (dated by TCRdb to the late 2010s). Looking at the study overall: The SMART-Seq v4 Ultra Low Input RNA kit was used to prepare libraries from fractions with low cell numbers. Blood was drawn at multiple timepoints before and after primary and secondary immunization, with bulk PBMC replicates and cell subsets isolated. To follow T-cell clones before and after primary and booster YFV17D yellow fever vaccination, bulk TCR alpha and beta repertoires were sequenced over time. Two healthy male donors, one aged 18 to 30 and one aged 30 to 40 years, were included in the cohort.

Regarding this clonotype: Its antigen specificity is not known. Base qualities are not at hand, and no much larger clone is one base apart.

The investigation overall reported the following: Because only a couple of donors were included in the study, the extent to which the findings can be generalized is limited. The secondary T-cell response was found to be weaker but faster than the primary response, with a peak reached on day 5 rather than on day 15. Computational filtering was needed because FACS-sorted repertoires could contain abundant contaminating clonotypes from the bulk population. After the booster, most clones that had expanded after primary vaccination were detected again (approximately 96% of CD4 and around nine tenths of CD8), suggesting broad maintenance of memory. A small fraction of clonotypes showed up in both the CD4 and CD8 compartments, probably as a result of convergent recombination.

TCR cDNA was synthesized by 5'RACE template switching, through which a universal primer site and unique molecular identifiers were introduced. cDNA synthesis was primed from both the TCR alpha and TCR beta constant segments. Two PCR steps were used to amplify libraries, with sample barcodes and sequencing adapters being added in the second step. Libraries were sequenced on Illumina HiSeq 2500 (2x100 bp) or NovaSeq (2x150 bp). In the paper's pipeline: Demultiplexing of reads and collapsing into UMI consensus sequences were performed with MIGEC, and V(D)J alignment was carried out with MiXCR. Vaccine-responding clonotypes were identified with edgeR using replicate PBMC samples, with FDR below 0.01 and a log2 fold change above 5 up to day 15 being required. CD4 or CD8 identity was assigned to each bulk clonotype according to whether the clonotype was present at higher abundance in the sequenced CD4 repertoire or the sequenced CD8 repertoire. The public sequencing data were trimmed at Q25 with fastp and processed into clonotypes with MiXCR by TCRdb, which kept only in-frame beta chains. Identical CDR3 protein sequences are pooled into one entry, listed with their most common genes and DNA. These V and J calls rely on TCRdb rather than the paper's analysis. The sample table holds under 600,000 distinct CDR3 sequences, of which 13% were seen once. The top ten clones comprise around an eighth of the sample.

The treatment or condition label corresponds to: live attenuated yellow fever vaccine strain. At every blood-draw timepoint, two biological replicates of bulk PBMCs were collected. A standard Ficoll-Paque protocol was used to isolate PBMCs from peripheral blood. RNA was extracted with TriZol from bulk PBMCs, CD4 and CD8 fractions, and dextramer-positive and dextramer-negative fractions. From its cysteine to its phenylalanine, the CDR3 spans 15 amino acids. Solely the CDR3 DNA is kept, with 45 bases framed from the first base. According to the germline V gene, CDR1 reads MNHNS and CDR2 reads SASEGT. V loses 3 bases at its end and J loses 4 bases; junction bases beyond the gene matches: 8.

This specimen was PBMCs, taken on the day of the yellow fever booster vaccination. The origin of this receptor is a man aged 25-45 years who received the YFV17D yellow fever vaccine. The chain couples TRBV6-1 to TRBJ2-7, and TRBD2 matches 8 of the central bases. The DNA reads as follows: TGTGCCAGCAGTGACGGGACTAGAAGTTTTTACGAGCAGTACTTC. It codes for CASSDGTRSFYEQYF.